What follows are 26 T cell receptor beta chains derived from one specimen sequenced in a study of cytomegalovirus exposure and HLA in healthy donors. The PCR made use of 60 Vbeta and 13 Jbeta primers. Here immunoSEQ multiplex PCR was the method, and the copy in TCRdb shows in-frame clones only, minus some. Here the sample spans 95,000 to 150,000 clones, 75% to 85% being singletons. Sample: PBMCs. These receptors originate from a woman between 45 and 60 years old in good health and CMV-seropositive.

The chain has TRBV19 and TRBJ1-4; D is unresolved. The germline V gene encodes CDR1 LNHDA and CDR2 SQIVND (reference sequence). This CDR3 region has 15 residues. The germline V and J ends were trimmed by 6 bases and 7 bases, with 18 bases remaining between them. CDR3 coding DNA: TGTGCCAGTAGCTATCGCGGCGGTGTTGGTGAAAAACTGTTTTTT. This encodes CASSYRGGVGEKLFF.

The V and J genes are TRBV4-1 and TRBJ2-7, with D possibly matching TRBD2 (6 bases). The CDR3 has 17 residues. Germline values: CDR1 MGHRA, CDR2 YSYEKL. Trimming left V 4 bases short and J 0 bases short, with 19 bases between. The CDR3 protein is CASSRRTSTGDSYEQYF. CDR3 sequence (DNA): TGCGCCAGCAGCCGCCGAACGTCGACGGGGGACTCCTACGAGCAGTACTTC.

The genes are TRBV29-1 and TRBJ2-7; 10 positions match TRBD2. This CDR3 contains 13 residues. V was pared by 7 bases and J by 3 bases, with 6 bases of the junction left unmatched. Germline V lookup: CDR1 SQVTM, CDR2 ANQGSEA. The CDR3 is CSGSGGTDYEQYF. CDR3 nucleotides: TGCAGCGGTAGCGGGGGGACAGACTACGAGCAGTACTTC.

The V and J genes are TRBV4-1 and TRBJ1-5, with 7 bases aligning to TRBD1. V gave up 1 base and J gave up 4 bases; unmatched junction bases: 4. The V gene's germline CDR1 is MGHRA and CDR2 YSYEKL. This CDR3 spans 15 amino acids. CDR3 bases: TGCGCCAGCAGCCAAGTAGGGACAGTTAATCAGCCCCAGCATTTT. Residues: CASSQVGTVNQPQHF.

The CDR3 region has the DNA TGCGCCAGCAGCTTGGCCTTTTCGTCTCGGACAGGGGCTAACTATGGCTACACCTTC. It is translated as CASSLAFSSRTGANYGYTF. The chain links TRBV5-1 to TRBJ1-2, with TRBD1 identical over 9 bases. The V and J ends lost 0 bases and 0 bases, in that order; junction bases with no gene match: 12. Germline V gene lookup returns CDR1 SGHRS and CDR2 YFSETQ. The length of the CDR3 is 19 residues. The full variable domain, completed using reference TRBV5-1 and TRBJ1-2, is KAGVTQTPRYLIKTRGQQVTLSCSPISGHRSVSWYQQTPGQGLQFLFEYFSETQRNKGNFPGRFSGRQFSNSRSEMNVSTLELGDSALYLCASSLAFSSRTGANYGYTFGSGTRLTVV.

A few counts support this clone. The chain links TRBV27 to TRBJ2-1, with 12 bases matching TRBD2. V lost 4 bases, J lost 2 bases, and 6 bases stayed unmatched. The CDR3 consists of 17 residues. Germline lookup yields CDR1 MNHEY and CDR2 SMNVEV (reference sequence). CDR3 residues: CASSSYLAGGAYNEQFF. Written as DNA, the CDR3 is TGTGCCAGCAGTTCATATCTAGCGGGAGGGGCCTACAATGAGCAGTTCTTC.

This chain joins TRBV6-5 and TRBJ1-2; 11 nucleotides align to TRBD1. With 0 bases clipped from V and 8 bases from J, the junction kept 8 bases outside the gene matches. Germline V gene lookup returns CDR1 MNHEY and CDR2 SVGAGI. The CDR3 spans 16 residues. The CDR3 sequence is CASSYSLGQGAGGYTF. The CDR3, as DNA: TGTGCCAGCAGTTACTCCCTAGGACAGGGGGCTGGGGGCTACACCTTC.

This sequence joins TRBV5-1 and TRBJ2-6, with D possibly TRBD2 on 7 matching bases. Trimming stripped 0 bases from V and 4 bases from J, with 14 bases between. Germline loops: CDR1 SGHRS, CDR2 YFSETQ. The CDR3 contains 17 residues. Here the CDR3 DNA reads TGCGCCAGCAGCTTGGGGGGTGCGGGGGCCGGGGCCAACGTCCTGACTTTC. This sequence encodes CASSLGGAGAGANVLTF.

V gene TRBV4-2 combines with J gene TRBJ2-5; 9 bases fit TRBD2. The DNA matches TRBJ2-7 better at its end, which makes the J call doubtful. CDR3 length equals 16 residues. From germline, CDR1 is LGHNA and CDR2 YNFKEQ. The CDR3 reads CASSQDLLAGSYEQYF. The CDR3 region has the DNA TGTGCCAGCAGCCAAGATCTCCTAGCGGGATCCTACGAGCAGTACTTC.

The V and J genes are TRBV29-1 and TRBJ2-5; D is uncertain. Trimming left V 6 bases short and J 4 bases short, with 12 bases between. The CDR3 consists of 12 residues. Germline lookup yields CDR1 SQVTM and CDR2 ANQGSEA. The CDR3 here is CSVDLPGETQYF. Here the CDR3 DNA reads TGCAGCGTCGACCTTCCGGGAGAGACCCAGTACTTC. The whole variable domain, remainder taken from reference TRBV29-1 and TRBJ2-5, is SAVISQKPSRDICQRGTSLTIQCQVDSQVTMMFWYRQQPGQSLTLIATANQGSEATYESGFVIDKFPISRPNLTFSTLTVSNMSPEDSSIYLCSVDLPGETQYFGPGTRLLVL.

V gene TRBV4-2 combines with J gene TRBJ2-3, with 7 positions matching TRBD2. This CDR3 has 15 residues. Germline assignment: CDR1 LGHNA and CDR2 YNFKEQ. The V gene end was trimmed by 0 bases and the J gene end by 5 bases; junction bases not matched to a gene: 5. CDR3 region: CASSQEILAGDTQYF. CDR3 in DNA: TGTGCCAGCAGCCAAGAAATTTTAGCGGGAGATACGCAGTATTTT.

V and J are TRBV20-1 and TRBJ1-1; a possible D gene is TRBD1 (5 bases). V lost 5 bases and J lost 4, with 8 bases in between. The CDR3 has 11 residues. Germline CDR1 and CDR2: DFQATT and SNEGSKA (reference sequence). For the CDR3, the DNA is TGCAGTGCTCTCGGGGGCACTGAAGCTTTCTTT. This gives the protein CSALGGTEAFF.

The V and J genes are TRBV5-8 and TRBJ2-7; 9 bases match TRBD2. The length of the CDR3 is 15 residues. Germline V gene sequence: CDR1 SGHTS, CDR2 YDEGEE. Trimming took 4 bases from V and 5 from J; bases not matched to a gene: 10. The CDR3 DNA reads as TGTGCCAGCAGCAAACACCGTAGCGGGGGAAACGAGCAGTACTTC. Translation gives CASSKHRSGGNEQYF.

This chain connects TRBV5-4 to TRBJ1-2; D gene ambiguous. V gave up 6 bases and J gave up 4 bases, with 16 bases separating them. The CDR3 loop spans 14 amino acids. Looked up from germline, CDR1 is SGHNT and CDR2 is YYREEE (reference sequence). CDR3 amino acids: CASTTDRNGYGYTF. The CDR3 nucleotides read TGTGCCAGCACCACAGACCGTAACGGCTATGGCTACACCTTC.

The chain is built from TRBV19 and TRBJ1-1; a weak D match, TRBD1 (5 bases). Germline lookup yields CDR1 LNHDA and CDR2 SQIVND (reference sequence). CDR3 length equals 15 residues. Trimming removed 6 bases at V and 3 bases at J, with 17 bases between. CDR3 sequence reads: CASRSGWGVDTEAFF. The CDR3 DNA reads TGTGCCAGTAGATCCGGATGGGGGGTAGACACTGAAGCTTTCTTT.

The rearrangement joins TRBV6-1 to TRBJ2-7; tentatively, D is TRBD1 (6 bases). Per germline, CDR1 MNHNS and CDR2 SASEGT. V was trimmed by 6 bases and J by 6 bases, leaving 18 bases between them. The CDR3 sequence is 14 residues long. CDR3 sequence reads: CASSEQGSLSEQYF. The CDR3 region has the DNA TGTGCCAGCAGCGAACAGGGCTCTCTTTCCGAGCAGTACTTC.

CDR3 residues: CASSLARIFETQYF. In nucleotides, the CDR3 is TGTGCCAGCAGCTTAGCGAGGATCTTCGAGACCCAGTACTTC. J is TRBJ2-5 and V is TRBV7-2; D gene ambiguous. The CDR3 extends over 14 amino acids. Germline V gene sequence: CDR1 SGHTA, CDR2 FQGNSA. The V and J ends lost 0 bases and 5 bases respectively, with 10 bases between them.

The chain has TRBV5-1 and TRBJ2-7; 8 positions match TRBD1. CDR1 SGHRS and CDR2 YFSETQ come from the germline V gene. V trimming: 3 bases; J trimming: 4 bases; junction bases outside the gene matches: 6. This CDR3 contains 14 residues. CDR3 DNA: TGCGCCAGCAGCTCAAAAGACAGGGGATACGAGCAGTACTTC. It codes for CASSSKDRGYEQYF.

The table lists this clone with a count of one. V gene TRBV7-6 combines with J gene TRBJ1-3, with TRBD1 as a possible D gene (5 bases). The CDR3 extends over 15 amino acids. Germline assignment: CDR1 SGHVS and CDR2 FNYEAQ. Trimming pared 4 bases from V and 3 bases from J, leaving 13 bases between. CDR3 loop: CASSSGQGLGNTIYF. The CDR3, as DNA: TGTGCCAGCAGCTCAGGGCAGGGTCTTGGAAACACCATATATTTT.

The rearrangement links TRBV5-1 to TRBJ2-2; 9 nucleotides match TRBD2. The CDR3 runs to 18 residues. Per germline, CDR1 SGHRS and CDR2 YFSETQ. The ends lost 4 bases at V and 3 bases at J; junction bases unmatched: 13. The CDR3 reads CASSRIPLGGRDTGELFF. CDR3 in DNA: TGCGCCAGCAGCCGAATCCCCCTTGGCGGGAGGGACACCGGGGAGCTGTTTTTT.

The V and J genes are TRBV9 and TRBJ2-1, with 11 bases aligning to TRBD2. The V gene's germline CDR1 is SGDLS and CDR2 YYNGEE. Unmatched junction bases numbered 2, after V lost 2 bases and J lost 4 bases. This CDR3 has 15 residues. The CDR3 here is CASSVSSGGYNEQFF. CDR3 DNA: TGTGCCAGCAGCGTGTCTAGCGGGGGGTACAATGAGCAGTTCTTC.

This chain joins TRBV6-5 and TRBJ2-7, with D possibly TRBD1 on 5 matching bases. From germline, CDR1 is MNHEY and CDR2 SVGAGI. Trimming removed 0 bases from V and 4 bases from J, with 16 bases in between. The CDR3 consists of 16 residues. The CDR3 DNA follows: TGTGCCAGCAGTTACTCGATAAGCAGGGCTTGGTACGAGCAGTACTTC. This codes for CASSYSISRAWYEQYF.

J is TRBJ1-2 and V is TRBV7-2; TRBD1 aligns across 9 bases. The CDR3 consists of 15 residues. J was trimmed by 4 bases and V by 3 bases; bases with no gene match: 6. Germline V gene sequence: CDR1 SGHTA, CDR2 FQGNSA. CDR3 bases: TGTGCCAGCAGCTTCTGGACAGGGGACGTCTATGGCTACACCTTC. It translates to CASSFWTGDVYGYTF.

The chain joins TRBV7-3 to TRBJ1-5, with TRBD1 matching 7 bases. This CDR3 comprises 16 residues. CDR1 and CDR2 from the germline V gene are SGHTA and FQGTGA. Trimming took 5 bases from V and 4 from J; bases not matched to a gene: 11. In nucleotides, the CDR3 is TGTGCCAGCAGCCCAGACCATCAGGACAGGAATCAGCCCCAGCATTTT. Its translation: CASSPDHQDRNQPQHF.

This rearrangement joins TRBV4-2 to TRBJ2-7; D possibly corresponds to TRBD2 (6 bases). Germline V lookup: CDR1 LGHNA, CDR2 YNFKEQ. Trimming stripped 0 bases from V and 0 bases from J, with 12 bases between. The CDR3 totals 16 residues. CDR3 sequence: CASSQDLAGRSYEQYF. Written as DNA, the CDR3 is TGTGCCAGCAGCCAAGATCTGGCGGGACGCTCCTACGAGCAGTACTTC.

The chain uses TRBV7-6 and TRBJ1-1; D is uncertain. Trimming took off 1 base at V and 1 base at J, with 4 bases between the two ends. The length of the CDR3 is 13 residues. Germline CDR1 reads SGHVS; CDR2 reads FNYEAQ. The DNA of the CDR3 is TGTGCCAGCAGCTTAGAACAGAACACTGAAGCTTTCTTT. Protein: CASSLEQNTEAFF. The entire variable domain, with the rest obtained from reference TRBV7-6 and TRBJ1-1, is as follows: GAGVSQSPRYKVTKRGQDVALRCDPISGHVSLYWYRQALGQGPEFLTYFNYEAQQDKSGLPNDRFSAERPEGSISTLTIQRTEQRDSAMYRCASSLEQNTEAFFGQGTRLTVV.